Following are 20 T cell receptor beta chains from one sample sequenced in a study of blood T cell repertoires in COVID-19. The protocol was immunoSEQ multiplex PCR, while the TCRdb copy is restricted to in-frame clones and leaves out a portion. There are about 220,000 clones in the sample; under 90% occur only once, and 4.5% to 5.5% lies in the top ten. The sample comprised peripheral blood. The receptors stem from a woman aged 55-70 years who had recovered from COVID-19.

V usage is TRBV30 and J usage is TRBJ1-1; D might be TRBD1 (5 bases). The CDR3 consists of 14 residues. V lost 1 base and J lost 0, with 9 bases in between. Looked up from germline, CDR1 is GTSNPN and CDR2 is SVGIG (reference sequence). CDR3 sequence (DNA): TGTGCCTGGAGTGCACAGGTCATGAACACTGAAGCTTTCTTT. Translation gives CAWSAQVMNTEAFF.

CDR3: CASSNGVSGDGTDTQYF. In DNA form, the CDR3 reads TGTGCCAGTAGTAACGGTGTTAGCGGGGATGGCACAGATACGCAGTATTTT. The chain has TRBV19 and TRBJ2-3; 8 nucleotides line up with TRBD2. The germline V gene has CDR1 LNHDA and CDR2 SQIVND (reference sequence). The V gene end was trimmed by 4 bases and the J gene end by 1 base; junction bases not matched to a gene: 10. The length of the CDR3 is 17 residues.

In DNA form, the CDR3 reads TGTGCCAGCAGCTCCCCGTTGAGGATAGCGGGGGGGGGTGCGGATACGCAGTATTTT. It codes for CASSSPLRIAGGGADTQYF. The J gene is TRBJ2-3, the V gene TRBV7-3; 11 bases fit TRBD2. Germline V gene data show CDR1 as SGHTA and CDR2 as FQGTGA. Unmatched junction bases numbered 18, after V lost 4 bases and J lost 6 bases. The length of the CDR3 is 19 residues. Full variable domain (remainder filled in from reference TRBV7-3 and TRBJ2-3): GAGVSQTPSNKVTEKGKYVELRCDPISGHTALYWYRQSLGQGPEFLIYFQGTGAADDSGLPNDRFFAVRPEGSVSTLKIQRTERGDSAVYLCASSSPLRIAGGGADTQYFGPGTRLTVL.

This clone was recorded a few times. The gene calls are TRBV18 and TRBJ1-1, with unresolved D. The V end was cut by 2 bases, the J end by 0 bases, with 4 bases between. CDR1 is KGHSH and CDR2 is LQKENI in the germline V gene. This CDR3 has 13 residues. The CDR3 protein is CASSPAVNTEAFF. DNA for the CDR3: TGTGCCAGCTCACCAGCAGTGAACACTGAAGCTTTCTTT.

This clone appeared a few times. The chain carries TRBV7-8 and TRBJ2-1, with TRBD2 matching over 12 bases. With V trimmed by 5 bases and J by 7 bases, 18 bases remained unmatched. Germline lookup yields CDR1 SGHVS and CDR2 FQNEAQ. CDR3 length: 19 residues. The CDR3 spells CASSPRLAGGLGHGNEQFF. CDR3 DNA: TGTGCCAGCAGCCCCAGGCTAGCGGGGGGGCTTGGCCACGGGAATGAGCAGTTCTTC.

The V gene is TRBV12-2, the J gene TRBJ2-5; no DNA check was done on the table's D call, TRBD2. TRBV12-2 is a known pseudogene. The CDR3 length is 17 residues. The CDR3 DNA reads TGTGCAAGTCGCTTCTTGGGTGGTCGGGAGCATAAAGAGACCCAGTACTTC. It codes for CASRFLGGREHKETQYF.

V is TRBV5-5 and J is TRBJ2-1, with TRBD2 matching over 7 bases. Germline V gene lookup returns CDR1 SGHKS and CDR2 YYEKEE (reference sequence). V trimming: 6 bases; J trimming: 8 bases; junction bases outside the gene matches: 5. The CDR3 has 12 amino acids. The CDR3, as DNA: TGTGCCAGCAACGGACTAGTCTATGAGCAGTTCTTC. The encoded protein is CASNGLVYEQFF.

This chain connects TRBV19 to TRBJ2-7, with 10 bases matching TRBD2. Germline trimming cut 6 bases from V and 6 bases from J; bases unmatched to any gene: 8. CDR1 is LNHDA and CDR2 is SQIVND in the germline V gene (reference sequence). The CDR3 has 14 amino acids. CDR3 in amino acids: CASRPSGGGGEQYF. The CDR3 DNA reads as TGTGCCAGTAGGCCTAGCGGGGGCGGGGGCGAGCAGTACTTC.

The genes are TRBV10-3 and TRBJ2-7, with 8 bases identical to TRBD2. This CDR3 has 16 amino acids. From germline, CDR1 is ENHRY and CDR2 SYGVKD. Trimming cost V 0 bases and J 2 bases; bases outside gene matches: 6. The CDR3 here is CAISESRRGATYEQYF. In nucleotides, the CDR3 is TGTGCCATCAGTGAGTCGAGGCGGGGGGCCACCTACGAGCAGTACTTC.

The chain joins TRBV5-1 to TRBJ2-7, with D perhaps matching TRBD2 (6 bases). Germline lookup yields CDR1 SGHRS and CDR2 YFSETQ. The V end was cut by 0 bases, the J end by 6 bases, with 16 bases between. There are 15 residues in the CDR3. CDR3 loop: CASSLGWRGAGEQYF. DNA for the CDR3: TGCGCCAGCAGCTTGGGGTGGCGGGGAGCTGGCGAGCAGTACTTC.

The rearrangement uses TRBV30 and TRBJ1-5; D uncertain. From germline, CDR1 is GTSNPN and CDR2 SVGIG (reference sequence). The CDR3 contains 13 residues. V was clipped by 4 bases and J by 7 bases, with 14 bases between them. CDR3 protein: CAWNVEVGQPQHF. The CDR3 nucleotides are TGTGCCTGGAACGTCGAGGTCGGCCAGCCCCAGCATTTT.

The chain combines TRBV2 with TRBJ2-7, with D possibly TRBD2 on 5 matching bases. CDR1 SNHLY and CDR2 FYNNEI come from the germline V gene. The CDR3 is 13 amino acids. Trimming took 6 bases from V and 3 from J, leaving 12 bases between them. The DNA for the CDR3 is TGTGCCAGCAGGACGAGACGGGACTACGAGCAGTACTTC. It codes for CASRTRRDYEQYF.

This chain uses TRBV30 with TRBJ1-2, with TRBD1 identical over 7 bases. The V gene end was trimmed by 3 bases and the J gene end by 4 bases; junction bases not matched to a gene: 11. The germline V gene has CDR1 GTSNPN and CDR2 SVGIG (reference sequence). CDR3 size: 15 residues. The CDR3 coding sequence is TGTGCCTGGAGATTAGGGACAGCGAGTGTCTATGGCTACACCTTC. Translated: CAWRLGTASVYGYTF.

A few counts support this clone. The J gene is TRBJ1-1, the V gene TRBV19; weak D call: TRBD1 (5 bases). The CDR3 runs 13 residues. CDR1 LNHDA and CDR2 SQIVND come from the germline V gene (reference sequence). The V end was cut by 7 bases, the J end by 1 base, with 10 bases between. The CDR3 DNA sequence: TGTGCCAGTACCCTCGGACAGAACACTGAAGCTTTCTTT. It translates to CASTLGQNTEAFF.

The chain recombines TRBV11-2 with TRBJ2-1; TRBD2 agrees at 12 bases. V lost 0 bases, J lost 2 bases, and 5 bases stayed unmatched. The CDR3 is 18 amino acids. Looked up from germline, CDR1 is SGHAT and CDR2 is FQNNGV. Here the CDR3 DNA reads TGTGCCAGCAGCTTAGACCGATGGACTAGCGGGGCCTACAATGAGCAGTTCTTC. Translated, it gives CASSLDRWTSGAYNEQFF.

This chain joins TRBV7-2 and TRBJ1-2; 9 nucleotides align to TRBD1. Trimming took 2 bases from V and 8 from J; bases not matched to a gene: 6. The CDR3 is 14 residues long. Germline V gene lookup returns CDR1 SGHTA and CDR2 FQGNSA. The CDR3 protein is CASSLTQGAQGYTF. The CDR3 DNA follows: TGTGCCAGCAGCTTAACACAGGGGGCGCAGGGCTACACCTTC. The full variable domain, rest sourced from reference TRBV7-2 and TRBJ1-2, is GAGVSQSPSNKVTEKGKDVELRCDPISGHTALYWYRQSLGQGLEFLIYFQGNSAPDKSGLPSDRFSAERTGGSVSTLTIQRTQQEDSAVYLCASSLTQGAQGYTFGSGTRLTVV.

This chain links TRBV14 with TRBJ2-7; D unresolved. TRBJ2-5 matches the DNA end more closely, so the J call is doubtful. The germline V gene has CDR1 SGHDN and CDR2 FVKESK. CDR3 size: 12 residues. The CDR3 spells CASSPTTQTQYF. The DNA of the CDR3 is TGTGCCAGCAGCCCGACAACACAGACCCAGTACTTC.

The chain recombines TRBV19 with TRBJ1-2; 8 bases fit TRBD1. Germline trimming cut 6 bases from V and 3 bases from J; bases unmatched to any gene: 6. Germline CDR1 LNHDA, CDR2 SQIVND (reference sequence). The CDR3 is made up of 14 amino acids. The CDR3 here is CASREQGGDYGYTF. CDR3 bases: TGTGCCAGTAGGGAACAGGGGGGGGACTATGGCTACACCTTC.

The rearrangement joins TRBV7-9 to TRBJ1-1, with unresolved D. Trimming took 3 bases from V and 0 from J, leaving 11 bases between them. This CDR3 is built from 15 residues. CDR1 is SEHNR, CDR2 FQNEAQ, per germline (reference sequence). The CDR3 protein is CASSFGSVMNTEAFF. In DNA, the CDR3 is TGTGCCAGCAGCTTTGGCAGTGTCATGAACACTGAAGCTTTCTTT.

The chain recombines TRBV4-1 with TRBJ1-5, with 8 bases fitting TRBD1. The CDR3 covers 17 residues. V trimming: 4 bases; J trimming: 4 bases; junction bases outside the gene matches: 12. Germline V gene lookup returns CDR1 MGHRA and CDR2 YSYEKL. The CDR3 spells CASSRSISRGPNQPQHF. As DNA, the CDR3 is TGCGCCAGCAGCCGCTCCATTAGCAGGGGGCCTAATCAGCCCCAGCATTTT.